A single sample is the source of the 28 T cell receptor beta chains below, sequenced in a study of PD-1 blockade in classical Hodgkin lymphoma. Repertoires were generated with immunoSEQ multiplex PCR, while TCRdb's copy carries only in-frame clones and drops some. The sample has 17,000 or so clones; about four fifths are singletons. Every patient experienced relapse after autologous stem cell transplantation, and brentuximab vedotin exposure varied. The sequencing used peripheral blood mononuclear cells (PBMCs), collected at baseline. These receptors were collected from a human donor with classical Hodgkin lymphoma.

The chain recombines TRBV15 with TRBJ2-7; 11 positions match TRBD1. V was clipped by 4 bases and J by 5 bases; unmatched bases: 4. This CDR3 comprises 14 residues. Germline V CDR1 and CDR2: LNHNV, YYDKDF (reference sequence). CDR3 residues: CATSISGQGDEQYF. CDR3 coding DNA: TGTGCCACCAGCATCTCGGGACAGGGGGACGAGCAGTACTTC.

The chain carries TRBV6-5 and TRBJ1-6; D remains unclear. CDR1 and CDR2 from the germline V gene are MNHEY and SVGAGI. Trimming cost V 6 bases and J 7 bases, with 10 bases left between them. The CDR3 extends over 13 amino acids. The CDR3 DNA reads TGTGCCAGCAGCCCGGCCGGGAATTCACCCCTCCACTTT. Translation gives CASSPAGNSPLHF.

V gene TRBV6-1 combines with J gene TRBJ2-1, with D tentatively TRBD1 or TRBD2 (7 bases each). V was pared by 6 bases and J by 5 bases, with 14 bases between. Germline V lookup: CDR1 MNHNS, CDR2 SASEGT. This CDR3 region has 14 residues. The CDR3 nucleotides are TGTGCCAGCAGCCAGGGGGGGGCACACAATGAGCAGTTCTTC. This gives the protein CASSQGGAHNEQFF.

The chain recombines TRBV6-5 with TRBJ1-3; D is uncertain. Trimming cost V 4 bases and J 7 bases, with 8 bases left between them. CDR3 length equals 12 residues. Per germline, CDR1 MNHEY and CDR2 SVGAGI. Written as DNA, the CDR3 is TGTGCCAGCAGTTCCCTCCGCAACACCATATATTTT. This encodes CASSSLRNTIYF.

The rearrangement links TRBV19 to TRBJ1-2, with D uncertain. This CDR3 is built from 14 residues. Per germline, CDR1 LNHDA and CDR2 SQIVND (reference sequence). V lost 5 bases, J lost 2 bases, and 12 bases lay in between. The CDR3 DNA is TGTGCCAGTAGTGCACCGGGAAAGAACTATGGCTACACCTTC. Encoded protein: CASSAPGKNYGYTF.

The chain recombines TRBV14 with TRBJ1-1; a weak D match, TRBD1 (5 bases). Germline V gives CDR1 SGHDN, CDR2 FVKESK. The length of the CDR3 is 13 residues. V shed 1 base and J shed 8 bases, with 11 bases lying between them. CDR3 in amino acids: CASSQVGALEAFF. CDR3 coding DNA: TGTGCCAGCAGCCAAGTAGGGGCCCTCGAAGCTTTCTTT.

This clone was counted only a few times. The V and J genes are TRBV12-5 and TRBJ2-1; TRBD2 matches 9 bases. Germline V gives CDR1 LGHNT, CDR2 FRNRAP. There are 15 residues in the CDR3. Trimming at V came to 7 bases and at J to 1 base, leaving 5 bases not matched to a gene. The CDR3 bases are TGTGCTAGTGCAATCACTAGCGGGTCCTACAATGAGCAGTTCTTC. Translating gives CASAITSGSYNEQFF.

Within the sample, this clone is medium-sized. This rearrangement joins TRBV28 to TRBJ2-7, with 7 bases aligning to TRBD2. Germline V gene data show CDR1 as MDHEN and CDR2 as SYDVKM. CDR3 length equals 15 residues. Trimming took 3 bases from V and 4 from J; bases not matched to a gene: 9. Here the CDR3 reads CASSFLGEGPYEQYF. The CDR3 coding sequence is TGTGCCAGCAGTTTTCTGGGGGAGGGCCCGTACGAGCAGTACTTC.

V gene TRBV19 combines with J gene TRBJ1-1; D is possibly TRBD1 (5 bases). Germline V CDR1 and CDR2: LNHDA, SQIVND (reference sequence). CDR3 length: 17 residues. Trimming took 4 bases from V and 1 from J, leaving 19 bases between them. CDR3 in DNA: TGTGCCAGTAGTAGGGGACGGACCCGTGACCCGAACACTGAAGCTTTCTTT. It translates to CASSRGRTRDPNTEAFF. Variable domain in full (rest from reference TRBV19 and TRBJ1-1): DGGITQSPKYLFRKEGQNVTLSCEQNLNHDAMYWYRQDPGQGLRLIYYSQIVNDFQKGDIAEGYSVSREKKESFPLTVTSAQKNPTAFYLCASSRGRTRDPNTEAFFGQGTRLTVV.

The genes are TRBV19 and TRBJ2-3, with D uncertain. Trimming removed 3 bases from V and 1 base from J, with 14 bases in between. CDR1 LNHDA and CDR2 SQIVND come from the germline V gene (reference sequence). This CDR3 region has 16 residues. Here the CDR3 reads CASSIGSSQGTDTQYF. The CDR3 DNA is TGTGCCAGTAGTATTGGGTCTTCCCAGGGCACAGATACGCAGTATTTT.

CDR3 DNA sequence: TGTGCCAGCACCAGGGCTGGATCTAACTATGGCTACACCTTC. Translation: CASTRAGSNYGYTF. The V gene is TRBV6-5, the J gene TRBJ1-2; possibly TRBD1 for D (5 bases). CDR1 is MNHEY and CDR2 is SVGAGI in the germline V gene. Trimming stripped 7 bases from V and 0 bases from J, with 12 bases between. The CDR3 runs 14 residues.

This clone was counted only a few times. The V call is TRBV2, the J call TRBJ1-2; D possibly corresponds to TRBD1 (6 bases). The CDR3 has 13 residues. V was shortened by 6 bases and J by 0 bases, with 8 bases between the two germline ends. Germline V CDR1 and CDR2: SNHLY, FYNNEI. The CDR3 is CASSQGPNYGYTF. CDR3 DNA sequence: TGTGCCAGCAGCCAGGGGCCTAACTATGGCTACACCTTC.

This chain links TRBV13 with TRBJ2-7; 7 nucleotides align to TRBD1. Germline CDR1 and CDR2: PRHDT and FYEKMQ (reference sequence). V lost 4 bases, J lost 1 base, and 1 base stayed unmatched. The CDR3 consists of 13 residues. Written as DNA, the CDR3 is TGTGCCAGCAGCTCGACAGGGTCCTACGAGCAGTACTTC. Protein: CASSSTGSYEQYF.

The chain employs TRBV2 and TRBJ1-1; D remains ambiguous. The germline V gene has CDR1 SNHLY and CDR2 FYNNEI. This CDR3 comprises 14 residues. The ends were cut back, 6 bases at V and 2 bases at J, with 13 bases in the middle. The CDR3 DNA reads TGTGCCAGCAGATATGAGGGAGTAAACACTGAAGCTTTCTTT. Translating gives CASRYEGVNTEAFF.

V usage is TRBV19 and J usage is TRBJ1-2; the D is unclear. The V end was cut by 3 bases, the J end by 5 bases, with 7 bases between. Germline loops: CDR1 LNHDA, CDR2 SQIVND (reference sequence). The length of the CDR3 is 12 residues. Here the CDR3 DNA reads TGTGCCAGTAGTATGGCAGATTATGGCTACACCTTC. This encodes CASSMADYGYTF.

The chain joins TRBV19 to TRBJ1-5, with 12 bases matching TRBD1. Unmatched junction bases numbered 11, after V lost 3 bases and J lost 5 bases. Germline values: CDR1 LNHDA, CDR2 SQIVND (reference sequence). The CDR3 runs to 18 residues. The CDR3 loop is CASSIWGTGGGFDQPQHF. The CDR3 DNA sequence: TGTGCCAGTAGTATTTGGGGGACAGGGGGCGGGTTTGATCAGCCCCAGCATTTT.

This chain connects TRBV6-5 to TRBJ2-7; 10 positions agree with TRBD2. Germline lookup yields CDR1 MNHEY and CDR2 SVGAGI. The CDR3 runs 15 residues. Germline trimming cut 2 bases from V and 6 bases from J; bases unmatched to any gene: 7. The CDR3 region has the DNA TGTGCCAGCAGTTACAACAAGCGGGAGGGCCTCGAGCAGTACTTC. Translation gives CASSYNKREGLEQYF.

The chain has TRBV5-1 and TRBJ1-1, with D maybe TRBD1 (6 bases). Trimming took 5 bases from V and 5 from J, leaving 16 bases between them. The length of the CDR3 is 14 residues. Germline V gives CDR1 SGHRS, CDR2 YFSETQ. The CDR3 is CASRYTQGMTEAFF. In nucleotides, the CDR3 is TGCGCCAGCAGGTACACTCAGGGGATGACTGAAGCTTTCTTT.

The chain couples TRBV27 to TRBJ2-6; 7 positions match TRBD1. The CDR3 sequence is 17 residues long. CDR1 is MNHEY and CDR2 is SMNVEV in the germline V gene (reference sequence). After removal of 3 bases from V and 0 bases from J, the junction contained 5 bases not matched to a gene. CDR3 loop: CASSFGQVYSGANVLTF. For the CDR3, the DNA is TGTGCCAGCAGTTTTGGACAGGTGTACTCTGGGGCCAACGTCCTGACTTTC.

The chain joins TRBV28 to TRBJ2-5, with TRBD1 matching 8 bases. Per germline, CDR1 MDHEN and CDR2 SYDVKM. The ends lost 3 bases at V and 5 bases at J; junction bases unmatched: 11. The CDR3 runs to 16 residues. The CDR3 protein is CASSLDREARWETQYF. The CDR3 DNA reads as TGTGCCAGCAGTTTGGACAGGGAGGCGAGGTGGGAGACCCAGTACTTC.

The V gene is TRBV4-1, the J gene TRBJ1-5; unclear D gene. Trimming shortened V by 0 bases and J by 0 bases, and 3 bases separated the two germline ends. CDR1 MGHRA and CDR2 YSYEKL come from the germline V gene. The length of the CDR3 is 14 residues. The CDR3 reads CASSQESSNQPQHF. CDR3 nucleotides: TGCGCCAGCAGCCAAGAATCTAGCAATCAGCCCCAGCATTTT.

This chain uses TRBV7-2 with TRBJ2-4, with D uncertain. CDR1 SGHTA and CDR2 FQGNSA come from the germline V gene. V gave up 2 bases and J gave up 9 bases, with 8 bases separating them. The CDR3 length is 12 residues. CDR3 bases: TGTGCCAGCAGCTTATACGGTCCCATTCAGTACTTC. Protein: CASSLYGPIQYF. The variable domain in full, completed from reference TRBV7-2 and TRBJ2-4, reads GAGVSQSPSNKVTEKGKDVELRCDPISGHTALYWYRQSLGQGLEFLIYFQGNSAPDKSGLPSDRFSAERTGGSVSTLTIQRTQQEDSAVYLCASSLYGPIQYFGAGTRLSVL.

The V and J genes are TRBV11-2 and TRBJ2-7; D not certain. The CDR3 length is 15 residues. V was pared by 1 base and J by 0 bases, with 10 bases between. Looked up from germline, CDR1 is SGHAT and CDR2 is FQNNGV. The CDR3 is CASSLGADSSYEQYF. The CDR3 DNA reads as TGTGCCAGCAGCTTAGGGGCAGATAGCTCCTACGAGCAGTACTTC.

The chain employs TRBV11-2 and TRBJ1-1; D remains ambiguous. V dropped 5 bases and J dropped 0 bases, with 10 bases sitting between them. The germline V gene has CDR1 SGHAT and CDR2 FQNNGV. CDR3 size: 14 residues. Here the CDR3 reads CASSARTVNTEAFF. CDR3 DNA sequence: TGTGCCAGCAGCGCCCGGACGGTGAACACTGAAGCTTTCTTT.

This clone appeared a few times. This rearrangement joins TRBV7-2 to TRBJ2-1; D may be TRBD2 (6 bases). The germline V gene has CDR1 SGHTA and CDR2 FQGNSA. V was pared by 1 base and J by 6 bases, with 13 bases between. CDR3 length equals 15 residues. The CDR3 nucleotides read TGTGCCAGCAGCTTAGTACTCGGGACTTTCAATGAGCAGTTCTTC. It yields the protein CASSLVLGTFNEQFF.

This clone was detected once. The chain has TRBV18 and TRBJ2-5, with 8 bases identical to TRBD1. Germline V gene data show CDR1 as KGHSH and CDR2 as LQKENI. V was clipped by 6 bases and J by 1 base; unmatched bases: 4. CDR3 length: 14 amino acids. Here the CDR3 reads CASSHDRGQETQYF. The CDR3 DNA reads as TGTGCCAGCTCCCACGACAGGGGCCAAGAGACCCAGTACTTC.

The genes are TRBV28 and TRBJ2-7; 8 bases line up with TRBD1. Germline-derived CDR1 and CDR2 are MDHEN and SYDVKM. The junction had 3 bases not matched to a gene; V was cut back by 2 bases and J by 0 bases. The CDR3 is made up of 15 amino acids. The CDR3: CASSLTGTGSYEQYF. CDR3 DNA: TGTGCCAGCAGTTTAACAGGGACAGGCTCCTACGAGCAGTACTTC.

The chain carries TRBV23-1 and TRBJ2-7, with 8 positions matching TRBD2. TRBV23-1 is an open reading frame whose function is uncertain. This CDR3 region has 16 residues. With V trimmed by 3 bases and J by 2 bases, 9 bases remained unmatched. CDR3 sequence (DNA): TGCGCCAGCAGTCAGAGGTGGCGGGAGGACCCCTACGAGCAGTACTTC. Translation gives CASSQRWREDPYEQYF.